This passage covers 31 T cell receptor beta chains from one sample sequenced in a study of blood T cell repertoires in COVID-19. Sequencing used immunoSEQ multiplex PCR; TCRdb keeps in-frame clones, though not all of them. Counted here are roughly 250,000 clones, around nine tenths occurring once; the ten biggest clones make up around 2.2%. The specimen sequenced was peripheral blood. Receptors originate from a woman aged 40 to 55 who had recovered from COVID-19.

This rearrangement joins TRBV4-1 to TRBJ2-1, with D perhaps matching TRBD1 (5 bases). The V gene's germline CDR1 is MGHRA and CDR2 YSYEKL. The CDR3 totals 13 residues. The V gene lost 4 bases and the J gene lost 10 bases, with 14 bases spanning the gap. For the CDR3, the DNA is TGCGCCAGCAGCCTACAGGACCGCCACGAGCAGTTCTTC. Its translation is CASSLQDRHEQFF.

The V call is TRBV6-5, the J call TRBJ1-4, with 9 bases identical to TRBD1. Unmatched junction bases numbered 10, after V lost 6 bases and J lost 8 bases. The V gene's germline CDR1 is MNHEY and CDR2 SVGAGI. The CDR3 has 15 amino acids. The CDR3 here is CASSRLDRGKEKLFF. The CDR3 region has the DNA TGTGCCAGCAGCAGACTGGACAGGGGAAAGGAAAAACTGTTTTTT.

The chain combines TRBV21-1 with TRBJ2-1; the D call of TRBD1 is as the table states it, not checked on the DNA. TRBV21-1 is a known pseudogene. The CDR3 has 16 residues. The CDR3 here is CASSPWGPRLCNEQFF. Written as DNA, the CDR3 is TGTGCCAGCAGCCCGTGGGGCCCCCGCCTATGCAATGAGCAGTTCTTC.

V usage is TRBV5-8 and J usage is TRBJ2-7, with D uncertain. Germline CDR1 SGHTS, CDR2 YDEGEE. The V and J ends lost 2 bases and 3 bases respectively, with 15 bases between them. The CDR3 consists of 15 residues. The CDR3 sequence is CASSFPPVSLYEQYF. The DNA for the CDR3 is TGTGCCAGCAGCTTTCCCCCTGTTAGTCTCTACGAGCAGTACTTC. Using reference TRBV5-8 and TRBJ2-7 for the parts outside the CDR3, the full variable domain is EAGVTQSPTHLIKTRGQQATLRCSPISGHTSVYWYQQALGLGLQFLLWYDEGEERNRGNFPPRFSGRQFPNYSSELNVNALELEDSALYLCASSFPPVSLYEQYFGPGTRLTVT.

The J gene is TRBJ2-1, the V gene TRBV19, with TRBD1 as a possible D gene (5 bases). V was pared by 1 base and J by 7 bases, with 11 bases between. In germline, CDR1 is LNHDA, CDR2 SQIVND (reference sequence). The CDR3 totals 14 residues. The CDR3 is CASSIVFGANEQFF. The CDR3 bases are TGTGCCAGTAGTATAGTCTTTGGGGCAAATGAGCAGTTCTTC.

The genes are TRBV19 and TRBJ2-7; 7 nucleotides agree with TRBD2. Germline V lookup: CDR1 LNHDA, CDR2 SQIVND (reference sequence). V gave up 4 bases and J gave up 2 bases; unmatched junction bases: 5. The CDR3 loop spans 14 amino acids. The CDR3 reads CASSRAGVAYEQYF. CDR3 nucleotides: TGTGCCAGTAGTAGGGCGGGAGTTGCCTACGAGCAGTACTTC.

This sequence joins TRBV7-2 and TRBJ2-3; D not resolved. Germline CDR1 SGHTA, CDR2 FQGNSA. The CDR3 is 15 amino acids. The V end lost 1 base, the J end lost 2 bases, and 10 bases lay between the germline ends. The CDR3 here is CASSLVYQSTDTQYF. CDR3 nucleotide sequence: TGTGCCAGCAGCTTAGTTTACCAGTCCACAGATACGCAGTATTTT.

CDR3 amino acids: CASSPGQGLFTF. DNA for the CDR3: TGTGCCAGCTCACCGGGACAGGGCCTTTTCACCTTC. The chain is built from TRBV18 and TRBJ1-2; 9 nucleotides match TRBD1. The CDR3 is made up of 12 amino acids. Trimming at V came to 3 bases and at J to 13 bases, leaving 6 bases not matched to a gene. Germline V CDR1 and CDR2: KGHSH, LQKENI.

This chain connects TRBV27 to TRBJ2-3; 7 nucleotides match TRBD2. The CDR3 has 16 amino acids. J was trimmed by 2 bases and V by 7 bases; bases with no gene match: 12. Germline CDR1 MNHEY, CDR2 SMNVEV (reference sequence). CDR3 region: CASTPSGGRATDTQYF. Here the CDR3 DNA reads TGTGCCAGCACGCCCTCTGGGGGGAGGGCCACAGATACGCAGTATTTT.

In this sample, this clone turned up once. The chain links TRBV3-1 (or the pseudogene TRBV3-2) to TRBJ2-7; TRBD2 matches 14 bases. The trim removed 1 base at V and 3 bases at J, leaving 2 bases unmatched. The CDR3 has 16 residues. Per the germline V gene, CDR1 is LGHDT and CDR2 is YNNKEL (reference sequence). Here the CDR3 reads CASSQATSGRDYEQYF. CDR3 coding DNA: TGTGCCAGCAGCCAAGCGACTAGCGGGAGGGACTACGAGCAGTACTTC.

This clone showed up just a few times. The V gene is TRBV7-9, the J gene TRBJ1-1; D gene uncertain. In germline, CDR1 is SEHNR, CDR2 FQNEAQ (reference sequence). The CDR3 length is 11 residues. Trimming removed 6 bases from V and 6 bases from J, with 8 bases in between. Here the CDR3 reads CASSRTSEAFF. CDR3 coding DNA: TGTGCCAGCAGTCGCACTTCTGAAGCTTTCTTT. Full variable domain (remainder filled in from reference TRBV7-9 and TRBJ1-1): DTGVSQNPRHKITKRGQNVTFRCDPISEHNRLYWYRQTLGQGPEFLTYFQNEAQLEKSRLLSDRFSAERPKGSFSTLEIQRTEQGDSAMYLCASSRTSEAFFGQGTRLTVV.

The chain has TRBV30 and TRBJ1-2; tentatively, D is TRBD1 (5 bases). The germline V gene encodes CDR1 GTSNPN and CDR2 SVGIG (reference sequence). This CDR3 spans 14 amino acids. V lost 3 bases and J lost 4, with 15 bases in between. CDR3 nucleotides: TGTGCCTGGAGGTTAACAGGAAGAGTCTATGGCTACACCTTC. This translates into CAWRLTGRVYGYTF.

This chain links TRBV18 with TRBJ2-5; the match to TRBD1 covers 10 bases. There are 19 residues in the CDR3. Germline lookup yields CDR1 KGHSH and CDR2 LQKENI. The trim removed 3 bases at V and 3 bases at J, leaving 16 bases unmatched. CDR3 protein: CASSPAIGTGVVWEETQYF. The DNA of the CDR3 is TGTGCCAGCTCACCCGCAATCGGGACAGGGGTTGTCTGGGAAGAGACCCAGTACTTC.

The sample holds a few counts of this clone. The genes are TRBV9 and TRBJ2-2; 12 nucleotides align to TRBD2. V was clipped by 0 bases and J by 6 bases; unmatched bases: 6. Germline CDR1 SGDLS, CDR2 YYNGEE. The CDR3 is 17 amino acids. For the CDR3, the DNA is TGTGCCAGCAGCGTAGGGCCGGGACTAGCGGGTCCCGGGGAGCTGTTTTTT. Translated, it gives CASSVGPGLAGPGELFF.

The chain joins TRBV28 to TRBJ1-2; no reliable D call. Germline loops: CDR1 MDHEN, CDR2 SYDVKM. This CDR3 spans 12 amino acids. Trimming pared 2 bases from V and 8 bases from J, leaving 9 bases between. DNA of the CDR3: TGTGCCAGCAGTTTAGAGGGAGGCGGCTACACCTTC. Protein product: CASSLEGGGYTF.

V is TRBV9 and J is TRBJ2-7; 10 nucleotides match TRBD1. The V gene's germline CDR1 is SGDLS and CDR2 YYNGEE. The length of the CDR3 is 14 residues. Unmatched junction bases numbered 7, after V lost 3 bases and J lost 7 bases. CDR3 nucleotide sequence: TGTGCCAGCAGCGCGGGACAGGGGACGTTGGAGCAGTACTTC. Protein: CASSAGQGTLEQYF.

The chain has TRBV27 and TRBJ2-7; possible D gene TRBD2, 6 bases. This CDR3 comprises 12 residues. Germline CDR1 and CDR2: MNHEY and SMNVEV (reference sequence). Trimming shortened V by 3 bases and J by 6 bases, and 9 bases separated the two germline ends. The CDR3 DNA sequence: TGTGCCAGCAGTTTTTGGGGAGGCGAGCAGTACTTC. Amino acids: CASSFWGGEQYF.

The chain couples TRBV19 to TRBJ2-5, with D maybe TRBD2 (5 bases). The CDR3 runs to 14 residues. The V gene lost 6 bases and the J gene lost 0 bases, with 11 bases spanning the gap. The V gene's germline CDR1 is LNHDA and CDR2 SQIVND (reference sequence). The chain's CDR3 is CASSPDSDQETQYF. DNA of the CDR3: TGTGCCAGTAGCCCGGACTCAGACCAAGAGACCCAGTACTTC. Based on the CDR3 plus reference TRBV19 and TRBJ2-5, the full variable domain is DGGITQSPKYLFRKEGQNVTLSCEQNLNHDAMYWYRQDPGQGLRLIYYSQIVNDFQKGDIAEGYSVSREKKESFPLTVTSAQKNPTAFYLCASSPDSDQETQYFGPGTRLLVL.

Details on this clone: Germline is not matched at one junction end, which may reflect a read error. The chain combines TRBV9 with TRBJ2-1; 8 bases match TRBD1. Germline V gives CDR1 SGDLS, CDR2 YYNGEE. This CDR3 spans 16 amino acids. CDR3 amino acids: CASSAGGTGGYSEQFF. CDR3 DNA sequence: TGTGCCAGCAGCGCCGGCGGCACAGGGGGATACAGTGAGCAGTTCTTC.

CDR3 amino acids: CASSREEGSYEQYF. Written as DNA, the CDR3 is TGTGCCAGCAGCCGGGAGGAGGGCTCGTACGAGCAGTACTTC. This chain uses TRBV7-8 with TRBJ2-7, with 7 bases aligning to TRBD2. The CDR3 is made up of 14 amino acids. CDR1 and CDR2 from the germline V gene are SGHVS and FQNEAQ. The V and J ends lost 5 bases and 4 bases, in that order; junction bases with no gene match: 8.

The chain employs TRBV29-1 and TRBJ2-3; maybe TRBD2 (7 bases). CDR1 is SQVTM and CDR2 is ANQGSEA in the germline V gene. The CDR3 sequence is 12 residues long. V was cut by 8 bases and J by 6 bases, with 15 bases left in between. The CDR3 sequence: CSPQWGGDTQYF. The CDR3 DNA is TGCAGCCCCCAGTGGGGGGGCGATACGCAGTATTTT.

The rearrangement joins TRBV4-1 to TRBJ2-1; the D gene is possibly TRBD2 (6 bases). Trimming cost V 6 bases and J 2 bases, with 17 bases left between them. Germline lookup yields CDR1 MGHRA and CDR2 YSYEKL. The CDR3 has 16 amino acids. The chain's CDR3 is CASRLSRDSTYNEQFF. The CDR3 nucleotides are TGCGCCAGCAGACTTAGCAGGGACTCTACCTACAATGAGCAGTTCTTC.

The chain links TRBV5-1 to TRBJ2-1; 7 bases map to TRBD2. The J segment lost 7 bases and the V segment lost 2 bases, leaving 0 bases of the junction unmatched. The CDR3 is made up of 12 amino acids. Germline V CDR1 and CDR2: SGHRS, YFSETQ. The CDR3 bases are TGCGCCAGCAGCTTACTAGCGAATGAGCAGTTCTTC. This sequence encodes CASSLLANEQFF.

V gene TRBV29-1 combines with J gene TRBJ2-7, with 15 positions matching TRBD2. After removal of 3 bases from V and 5 bases from J, the junction contained 8 bases not matched to a gene. Germline CDR1 is SQVTM and CDR2 is ANQGSEA. CDR3 length: 16 amino acids. The CDR3 protein is CSVDSGTSGRPHEQYF. As DNA, the CDR3 is TGCAGCGTTGACTCCGGGACTAGCGGGAGGCCCCACGAGCAGTACTTC.

This clone has a single count. The rearrangement uses TRBV4-3 and TRBJ2-7, with 7 bases identical to TRBD1. V lost 3 bases, J lost 4 bases, and 12 bases stayed unmatched. CDR1 is LGHNA and CDR2 is YSLEER in the germline V gene. The length of the CDR3 is 16 residues. The CDR3 loop reads CASSQALTGKSYEQYF. CDR3 nucleotide sequence: TGCGCCAGCAGCCAGGCCCTGACAGGGAAGAGTTACGAGCAGTACTTC.

In DNA form, the CDR3 reads TGTGCCAGCAGTAAGGGACAGATCAATCAGCCCCAGCATTTT. Translating gives CASSKGQINQPQHF. The V call is TRBV6-5, the J call TRBJ1-5; the match to TRBD1 covers 7 bases. CDR1 and CDR2 from the germline V gene are MNHEY and SVGAGI. The CDR3 runs 14 residues. Trimming took 5 bases from V and 3 from J; bases not matched to a gene: 4.

The CDR3 protein is CASSEKGALSYEQYF. The CDR3 DNA reads as TGTGCCAGCAGTGAAAAGGGAGCCCTGTCCTACGAGCAGTACTTC. The rearrangement uses TRBV6-1 and TRBJ2-7; possible D gene TRBD2, 5 bases. The CDR3 loop spans 15 amino acids. Germline V gives CDR1 MNHNS, CDR2 SASEGT. The V gene lost 2 bases and the J gene lost 1 base, with 12 bases spanning the gap.

This chain uses TRBV9 with TRBJ1-5; perhaps TRBD1 as D (5 bases). The CDR3 contains 14 residues. The V gene lost 5 bases and the J gene lost 4 bases, with 13 bases spanning the gap. The germline gives CDR1 SGDLS, CDR2 YYNGEE. CDR3 loop: CASRRGSGNQPQHF. The CDR3 DNA follows: TGTGCCAGCAGAAGGGGAAGTGGGAATCAGCCCCAGCATTTT.

The chain uses TRBV7-6 and TRBJ2-5; D is unresolved. CDR1 SGHVS and CDR2 FNYEAQ come from the germline V gene. Trimming pared 1 base from V and 2 bases from J, leaving 11 bases between. This CDR3 region has 15 residues. CDR3 in DNA: TGTGCCAGCAGCTTAGATCTTAGTAGACAAGAGACCCAGTACTTC. Translation gives CASSLDLSRQETQYF.

The chain couples TRBV6-5 to TRBJ2-6, with TRBD1 as a possible D gene (5 bases). In germline, CDR1 is MNHEY, CDR2 SVGAGI. Trimming left V 7 bases short and J 0 bases short, with 7 bases between. The CDR3 covers 14 residues. The CDR3 DNA reads as TGTGCCAGCACAAGGGGCTCTGGGGCCAACGTCCTGACTTTC. Protein sequence: CASTRGSGANVLTF.

The chain links TRBV18 to TRBJ2-2; 13 nucleotides agree with TRBD2. This CDR3 is 17 amino acids long. Germline V gives CDR1 KGHSH, CDR2 LQKENI. With V trimmed by 4 bases and J by 0 bases, 2 bases remained unmatched. DNA of the CDR3: TGTGCCAGCTCACGAGGGACTAGCGGGACGAACACCGGGGAGCTGTTTTTT. It yields the protein CASSRGTSGTNTGELFF. Full variable domain (rest looked up from reference TRBV18 and TRBJ2-2): NAGVMQNPRHLVRRRGQEARLRCSPMKGHSHVYWYRQLPEEGLKFMVYLQKENIIDESGMPKERFSAEFPKEGPSILRIQQVVRGDSAAYFCASSRGTSGTNTGELFFGEGSRLTVL.